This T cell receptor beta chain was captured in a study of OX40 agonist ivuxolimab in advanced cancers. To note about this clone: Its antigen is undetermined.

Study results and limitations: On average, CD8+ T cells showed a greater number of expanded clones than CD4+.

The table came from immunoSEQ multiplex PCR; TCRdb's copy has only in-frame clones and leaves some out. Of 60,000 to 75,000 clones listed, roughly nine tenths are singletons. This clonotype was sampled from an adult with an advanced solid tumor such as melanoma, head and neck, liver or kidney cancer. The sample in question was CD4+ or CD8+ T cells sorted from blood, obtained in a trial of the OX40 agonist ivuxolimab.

DNA for the CDR3: TGTGCCAGCAGCTTAGGAAGGGGATGGAGCTCCTACAATGAGCAGTTCTTC. Translating gives CASSLGRGWSSYNEQFF. V usage is TRBV11-2 and J usage is TRBJ2-1; D is perhaps TRBD1 (5 bases). The CDR3 covers 17 residues. Per germline, CDR1 SGHAT and CDR2 FQNNGV. V was shortened by 1 base and J by 0 bases, with 13 bases between the two germline ends.